The 5 T cell receptor beta chains below all came from one sample that was sequenced in a study of blood T cell repertoires in COVID-19. Here immunoSEQ multiplex PCR was the method, and the copy in TCRdb shows in-frame clones only, minus some. The table lists around 160,000 clones, over 75% of them singletons, with 0.95% to 1.5% in the top ten. The sequencing input was PBMCs or T cells enriched from blood (not recorded which). Receptors were obtained from a woman under 40 with acute COVID-19.

The J gene is TRBJ2-7, the V gene TRBV29-1, with TRBD2 identical over 7 bases. Per the germline V gene, CDR1 is SQVTM and CDR2 is ANQGSEA. CDR3 size: 15 residues. The ends lost 4 bases at V and 0 bases at J; junction bases unmatched: 9. CDR3 sequence: CSVGDGAGSSYEQYF. In nucleotides, the CDR3 is TGCAGCGTTGGAGATGGAGCGGGGAGCTCCTACGAGCAGTACTTC.

This clone is a singleton in its sample. The chain has TRBV5-8 and TRBJ1-2; 10 bases are a match to TRBD1. V gave up 4 bases and J gave up 8 bases; unmatched junction bases: 14. Germline-derived CDR1 and CDR2 are SGHTS and YDEGEE. There are 16 residues in the CDR3. Written as DNA, the CDR3 is TGTGCCAGCAGCCCCGGGACAGGGGTTCCGGGGAGAGGCTACACCTTC. As protein: CASSPGTGVPGRGYTF.

The chain links TRBV29-1 to TRBJ1-2, with D hard to call. Germline assignment: CDR1 SQVTM and CDR2 ANQGSEA. Trimming cost V 4 bases and J 2 bases, with 8 bases left between them. This CDR3 region has 12 residues. CDR3 sequence (DNA): TGCAGCGTTGGTAGTCCGAACTATGGCTACACCTTC. This codes for CSVGSPNYGYTF.

This clone came up once. This sequence joins TRBV28 and TRBJ2-7; TRBD1 matches 8 bases. Germline V gene sequence: CDR1 MDHEN, CDR2 SYDVKM. J gave up 7 bases and V 6 bases, and 5 bases lay outside the gene matches. This CDR3 has 12 residues. CDR3 DNA: TGTGCCAGCAGCCAGGGGGCGGGGGAGCAGTACTTC. Protein sequence: CASSQGAGEQYF.

This sequence joins TRBV13 and TRBJ1-2, with D possibly TRBD1 on 6 matching bases. The V end was cut by 3 bases, the J end by 4 bases, with 15 bases between. This CDR3 spans 15 amino acids. The germline CDR1 and CDR2 sequences are PRHDT and FYEKMQ (reference sequence). The CDR3 nucleotides are TGTGCCAGCAGCTTGGGGGCCGGAGTCAGCTATGGCTACACCTTC. It yields the protein CASSLGAGVSYGYTF.